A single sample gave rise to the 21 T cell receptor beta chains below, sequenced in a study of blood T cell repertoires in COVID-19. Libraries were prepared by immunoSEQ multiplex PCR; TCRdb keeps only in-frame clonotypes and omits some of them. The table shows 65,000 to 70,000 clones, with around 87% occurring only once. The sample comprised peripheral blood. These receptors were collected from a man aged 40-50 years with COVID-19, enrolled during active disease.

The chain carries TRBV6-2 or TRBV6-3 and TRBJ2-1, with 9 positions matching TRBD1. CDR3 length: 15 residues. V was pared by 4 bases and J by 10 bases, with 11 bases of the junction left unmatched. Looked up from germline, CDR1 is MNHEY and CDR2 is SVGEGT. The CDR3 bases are TGTGCCAGCAGTTTCCCGGGACAGGGACGGCGGGAGCAGTTCTTC. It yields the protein CASSFPGQGRREQFF.

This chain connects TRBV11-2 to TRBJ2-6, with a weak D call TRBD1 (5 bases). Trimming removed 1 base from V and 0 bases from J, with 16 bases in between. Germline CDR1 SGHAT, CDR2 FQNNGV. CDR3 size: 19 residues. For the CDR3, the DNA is TGTGCCAGCAGCTTAGGGCTCCAGGGAACCCACTCTGGGGCCAACGTCCTGACTTTC. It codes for CASSLGLQGTHSGANVLTF.

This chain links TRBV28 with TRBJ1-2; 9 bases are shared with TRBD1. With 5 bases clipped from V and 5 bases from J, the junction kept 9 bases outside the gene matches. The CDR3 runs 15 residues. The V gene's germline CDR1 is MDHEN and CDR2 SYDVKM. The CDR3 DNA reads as TGTGCCAGCAGTAAACCGGGACAGGGCCTTTATGGCTACACCTTC. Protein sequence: CASSKPGQGLYGYTF.

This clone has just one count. The CDR3 nucleotides are TGTGCCAGCAGCGCCCGAGCGGGGGGAGGTACAGATACGCAGTATTTT. Encoded protein: CASSARAGGGTDTQYF. V usage is TRBV3-1 (or the pseudogene TRBV3-2) and J usage is TRBJ2-3, with 9 nucleotides matching TRBD2. With 5 bases clipped from V and 3 bases from J, the junction kept 9 bases outside the gene matches. The CDR3 has 16 amino acids. Germline V lookup: CDR1 LGHDT, CDR2 YNNKEL (reference sequence).

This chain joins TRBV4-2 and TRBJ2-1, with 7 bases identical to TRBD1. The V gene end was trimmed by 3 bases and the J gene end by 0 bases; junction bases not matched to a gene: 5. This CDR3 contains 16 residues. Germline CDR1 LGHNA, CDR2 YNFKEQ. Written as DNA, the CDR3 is TGTGCCAGCAGCCACCTAGACAGGGTCTCCTACAATGAGCAGTTCTTC. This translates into CASSHLDRVSYNEQFF.

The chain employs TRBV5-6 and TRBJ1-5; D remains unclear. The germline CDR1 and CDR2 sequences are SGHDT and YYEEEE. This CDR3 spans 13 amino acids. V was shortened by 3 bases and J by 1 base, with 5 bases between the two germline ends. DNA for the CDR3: TGTGCCAGCAGCTCCCAAAGCAATCAGCCCCAGCATTTT. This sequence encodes CASSSQSNQPQHF.

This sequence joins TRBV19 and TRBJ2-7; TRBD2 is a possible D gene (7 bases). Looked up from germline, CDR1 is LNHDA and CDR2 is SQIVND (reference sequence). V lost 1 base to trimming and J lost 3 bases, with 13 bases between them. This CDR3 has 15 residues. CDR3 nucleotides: TGTGCCAGTAGTATAGCGGCGGGGGCCGACTACGAGCAGTACTTC. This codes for CASSIAAGADYEQYF. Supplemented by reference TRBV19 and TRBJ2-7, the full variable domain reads DGGITQSPKYLFRKEGQNVTLSCEQNLNHDAMYWYRQDPGQGLRLIYYSQIVNDFQKGDIAEGYSVSREKKESFPLTVTSAQKNPTAFYLCASSIAAGADYEQYFGPGTRLTVT.

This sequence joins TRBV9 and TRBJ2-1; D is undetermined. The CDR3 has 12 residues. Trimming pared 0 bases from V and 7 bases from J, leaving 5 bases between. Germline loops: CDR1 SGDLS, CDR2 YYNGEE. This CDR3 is CASSVGENEQFF. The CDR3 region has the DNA TGTGCCAGCAGCGTAGGCGAAAATGAGCAGTTCTTC.

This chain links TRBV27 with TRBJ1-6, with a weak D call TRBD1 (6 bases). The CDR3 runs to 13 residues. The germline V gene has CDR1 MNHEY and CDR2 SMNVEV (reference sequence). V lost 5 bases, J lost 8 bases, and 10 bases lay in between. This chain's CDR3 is CASSQDRYSPLHF. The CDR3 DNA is TGTGCCAGCAGTCAGGACAGATATTCACCCCTCCACTTT.

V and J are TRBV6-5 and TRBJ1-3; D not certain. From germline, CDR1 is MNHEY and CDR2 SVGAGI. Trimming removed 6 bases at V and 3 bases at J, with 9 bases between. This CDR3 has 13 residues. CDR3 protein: CASRRGSGNTIYF. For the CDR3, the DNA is TGTGCCAGCAGGCGGGGTAGTGGAAACACCATATATTTT.

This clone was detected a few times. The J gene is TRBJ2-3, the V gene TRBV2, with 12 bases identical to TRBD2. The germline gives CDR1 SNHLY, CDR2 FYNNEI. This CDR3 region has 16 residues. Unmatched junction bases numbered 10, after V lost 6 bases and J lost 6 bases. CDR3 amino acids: CASRPTSGGSWDTQYF. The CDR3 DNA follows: TGTGCCAGCAGACCCACTAGCGGGGGGTCCTGGGATACGCAGTATTTT.

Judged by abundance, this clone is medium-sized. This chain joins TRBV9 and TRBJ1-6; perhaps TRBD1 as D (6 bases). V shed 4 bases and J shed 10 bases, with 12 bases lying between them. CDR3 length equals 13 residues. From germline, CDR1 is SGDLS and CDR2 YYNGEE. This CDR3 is CASSLPGESPLHF. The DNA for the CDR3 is TGTGCCAGCAGCCTCCCAGGGGAGTCACCCCTCCACTTT.

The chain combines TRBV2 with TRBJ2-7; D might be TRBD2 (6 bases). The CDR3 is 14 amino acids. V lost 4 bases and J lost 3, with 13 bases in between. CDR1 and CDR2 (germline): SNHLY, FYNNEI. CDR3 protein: CASSVGSGNYEQYF. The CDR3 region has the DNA TGTGCCAGCAGTGTAGGTAGCGGTAACTACGAGCAGTACTTC.

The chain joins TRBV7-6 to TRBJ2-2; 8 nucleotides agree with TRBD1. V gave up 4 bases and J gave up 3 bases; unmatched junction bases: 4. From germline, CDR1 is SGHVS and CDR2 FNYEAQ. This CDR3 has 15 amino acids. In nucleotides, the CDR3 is TGTGCCAGCAGCTCATCGACAGGGGACACCGGGGAGCTGTTTTTT. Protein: CASSSSTGDTGELFF.

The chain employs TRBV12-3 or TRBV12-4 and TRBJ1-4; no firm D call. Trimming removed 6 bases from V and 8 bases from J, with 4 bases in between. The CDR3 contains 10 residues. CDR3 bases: TGTGCCAGCAGCCAGGAAAAACTGTTTTTT. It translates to CASSQEKLFF.

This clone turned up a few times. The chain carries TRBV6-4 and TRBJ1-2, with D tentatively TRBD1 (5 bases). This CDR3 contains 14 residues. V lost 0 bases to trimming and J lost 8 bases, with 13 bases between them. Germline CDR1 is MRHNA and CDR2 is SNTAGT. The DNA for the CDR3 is TGTGCCAGCAGTGACTCGTACGGGGGGAGCGGCTACACCTTC. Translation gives CASSDSYGGSGYTF.

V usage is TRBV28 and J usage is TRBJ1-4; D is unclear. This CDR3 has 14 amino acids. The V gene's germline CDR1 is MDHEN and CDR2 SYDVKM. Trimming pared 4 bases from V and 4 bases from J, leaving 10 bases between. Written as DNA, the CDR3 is TGTGCCAGCAGTTCCAACCAGATTAATGAAAAACTGTTTTTT. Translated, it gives CASSSNQINEKLFF.

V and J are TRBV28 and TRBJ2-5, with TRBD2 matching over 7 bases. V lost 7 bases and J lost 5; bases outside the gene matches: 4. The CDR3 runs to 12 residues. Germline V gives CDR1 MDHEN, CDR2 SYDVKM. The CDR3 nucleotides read TGTGCCAGCAACGGGGGGTTGGAGACCCAGTACTTC. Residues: CASNGGLETQYF. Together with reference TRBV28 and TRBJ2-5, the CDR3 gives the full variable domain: DVKVTQSSRYLVKRTGEKVFLECVQDMDHENMFWYRQDPGLGLRLIYFSYDVKMKEKGDIPEGYSVSREKKERFSLILESASTNQTSMYLCASNGGLETQYFGPGTRLLVL.

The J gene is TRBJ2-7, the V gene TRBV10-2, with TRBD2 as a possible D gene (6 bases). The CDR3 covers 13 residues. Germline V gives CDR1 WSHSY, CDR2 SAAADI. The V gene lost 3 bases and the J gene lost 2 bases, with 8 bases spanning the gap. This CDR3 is CASSEGLPYEQYF. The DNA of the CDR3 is TGCGCCAGCAGTGAAGGACTACCCTACGAGCAGTACTTC.

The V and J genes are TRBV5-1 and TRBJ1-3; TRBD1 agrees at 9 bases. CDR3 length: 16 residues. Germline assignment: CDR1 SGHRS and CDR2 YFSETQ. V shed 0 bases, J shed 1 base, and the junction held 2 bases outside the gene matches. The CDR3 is CASSLEGQGSGNTIYF. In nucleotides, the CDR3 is TGCGCCAGCAGCTTGGAGGGACAGGGTTCTGGAAACACCATATATTTT.

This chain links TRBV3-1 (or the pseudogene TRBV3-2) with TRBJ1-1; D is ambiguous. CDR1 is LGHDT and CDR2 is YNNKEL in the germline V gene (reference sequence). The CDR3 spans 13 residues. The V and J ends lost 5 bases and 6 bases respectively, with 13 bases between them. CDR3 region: CASSYQDLAEAFF. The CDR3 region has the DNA TGTGCCAGCAGCTATCAAGACTTGGCTGAAGCTTTCTTT.